This T cell receptor beta chain was observed in a study of cytomegalovirus exposure and HLA in healthy donors. CDR3 length equals 15 residues. CDR1 is SGDLS and CDR2 is YYNGEE in the germline V gene. Between the trimmed V and J ends, which lost 0 bases and 2 bases, there was a span of 12 bases. In the PCR, 60 Vbeta and 13 Jbeta primers were used. Profiled with immunoSEQ multiplex PCR; TCRdb holds only in-frame clones, not every one. This table has about 190,000 clones, around 83% appearing once. The chain carries TRBV9 and TRBJ2-7; D perhaps matches TRBD1 (5 bases). The source of this sequence is a woman between 18 and 30 years old in good health and CMV-seronegative. Specimen: PBMCs. The CDR3 DNA follows: TGTGCCAGCAGCGTAGAGGCGGACACAGCCTACGAGCAGTACTTC. This codes for CASSVEADTAYEQYF. The full variable domain, completed using reference TRBV9 and TRBJ2-7, is DSGVTQTPKHLITATGQRVTLRCSPRSGDLSVYWYQQSLDQGLQFLIQYYNGEERAKGNILERFSAQQFPDLHSELNLSSLELGDSALYFCASSVEADTAYEQYFGPGTRLTVT.